The sequence of this T cell receptor beta chain was determined in a study of human T cells and chemical hapten exposure. At the level of the study: Once 0.01% DPC had been applied to the upper back by patch test, readings were taken at 6 days. Broader study findings: It was expanded TCRs that formed significantly more large CDR3 similarity clusters than controls did.

As to time point: patch test 1, 2 weeks after DPC sensitization. The treatment denotes: therapeutic diphenylcyclopropenone sensitization with weekly scalp DPC. Of note for this clonotype: Its specificity is not known.

Germline V gene sequence: CDR1 LNHDA, CDR2 SQIVND (reference sequence). V lost 7 bases and J lost 4; bases outside the gene matches: 8. The CDR3 runs 15 residues. The library labeled individual cDNA molecules by adding unique molecular identifiers to them. TCRdb re-called the RACE reads through MiXCR, storing one row per CDR3 protein. Seen here are under 85,000 distinct CDR3 sequences, 9% to 12% observed once, and the top ten hold 1.3% to 1.5%. The rearrangement uses TRBV19 and TRBJ2-3, with 10 positions matching TRBD1. The sample in question was whole blood, obtained in connection with sensitization to the hapten diphenylcyclopropenone (DPC). This sequence was found in a woman between 50 and 59 years old with alopecia areata. Some clones in this sample may be carry-over from other donors' samples. The CDR3 spells CASTPRDRGPDTQYF. For the CDR3, the DNA is TGTGCCAGTACCCCCCGGGACAGGGGTCCAGATACGCAGTATTTT.